This T cell receptor (beta chain) derives from a study of CD8 T cells in Susac syndrome. This CDR3 comprises 13 residues. The V end lost 10 bases, the J end lost 0 bases, and 13 bases lay between the germline ends. Reverse transcription of roughly 0.5 to 1 ug RNA was carried out with random hexamers. Across 54 Vbeta and 13 Jbeta, TCR beta CDR3 was amplified with immunoSEQ multiplex PCR. TCRdb re-called the immunoSEQ multiplex PCR reads through MiXCR, storing one row per CDR3 protein. Here the sample spans 150,000 to 200,000 distinct CDR3 sequences, around 93% being singletons. TEMRA cells were enriched by FACS, and CD4+ and CD8+ T cells were negatively isolated.

The chain couples TRBV23-1 to TRBJ2-7; D not certain. TRBV23-1 is marked as an open reading frame, function uncertain. The specimen sequenced was CD4+ T cells from PBMCs. The source of this sequence is a human donor in good health. The CDR3 reads CATFPRISYEQYF. In nucleotides, the CDR3 is TGCGCCACCTTCCCCCGTATCTCCTACGAGCAGTACTTC.